These 6 T cell receptor beta chains came from one sample sequenced in a study of OX40 agonist ivuxolimab in advanced cancers. TCRdb keeps only in-frame clones here, not all; method: immunoSEQ multiplex PCR. The repertoire holds around 62,000 clones, with about 84% as singletons. The source was CD4+ or CD8+ T cells sorted from blood, collected in a trial of the OX40 agonist ivuxolimab. All receptors derive from an adult with an advanced solid tumor such as melanoma, head and neck, liver or kidney cancer.

In this sample, this clone turned up once. CDR3 amino acids: CASSLVTLRSMNTEAFF. In DNA form, the CDR3 reads TGTGCCAGCAGCTTAGTTACCCTCCGGTCCATGAACACTGAAGCTTTCTTT. V and J are TRBV7-2 and TRBJ1-1; the D is unclear. The germline V gene encodes CDR1 SGHTA and CDR2 FQGNSA. The V and J ends lost 1 base and 0 bases respectively, with 15 bases between them. CDR3 length: 17 amino acids.

This chain joins TRBV7-2 and TRBJ1-4, with TRBD1 matching 8 bases. J lost 8 bases, V lost 5 bases, and 7 bases had no gene match. In germline, CDR1 is SGHTA, CDR2 FQGNSA. The CDR3 runs 14 residues. This CDR3 is CASSLDRGNEKLFF. The CDR3 region has the DNA TGTGCCAGCAGCCTTGACAGGGGAAACGAAAAACTGTTTTTT.

V gene TRBV7-6 combines with J gene TRBJ1-1; TRBD1 aligns across 8 bases. Trimming cost V 6 bases and J 10 bases; bases outside gene matches: 10. Per the germline V gene, CDR1 is SGHVS and CDR2 is FNYEAQ. This CDR3 comprises 13 residues. This CDR3 reads CASRGQGDSPAFF. The CDR3 nucleotides read TGTGCCAGCAGAGGACAGGGCGATTCCCCAGCTTTCTTT.

The chain joins TRBV11-3 to TRBJ2-7; D could derive from TRBD1 or TRBD2 (5 bases each). The CDR3 has 17 residues. CDR1 SGHNT and CDR2 YENEEA come from the germline V gene. Trimming pared 5 bases from V and 7 bases from J, leaving 27 bases between. The CDR3 spells CASSHYSIGTVWREQYF. The CDR3 region has the DNA TGTGCCAGCAGCCACTATAGCATTGGGACGGTCTGGCGAGAGCAGTACTTC.

V gene TRBV6-4 combines with J gene TRBJ1-6; no reliable D call. Trimming removed 2 bases from V and 7 bases from J, with 9 bases in between. The CDR3 length is 14 residues. Germline-derived CDR1 and CDR2 are MRHNA and SNTAGT. The CDR3 DNA reads as TGTGCCAGCAGTGACCGCGCTTCCAATTCACCCCTCCACTTT. Translation: CASSDRASNSPLHF.

The chain couples TRBV11-2 to TRBJ2-3, with 8 bases lining up with TRBD1. V dropped 5 bases and J dropped 0; count of bases not matched to a gene: 4. The CDR3 totals 15 residues. The germline V gene encodes CDR1 SGHAT and CDR2 FQNNGV. The CDR3 DNA follows: TGTGCCAGCAGCCAGGACAGGGCGAGCACAGATACGCAGTATTTT. Its translation is CASSQDRASTDTQYF.